These 20 T cell receptor beta chains originate from one sample sequenced in a study of blood T cell repertoires in COVID-19. Repertoires were generated with immunoSEQ multiplex PCR, while TCRdb's copy carries only in-frame clones and drops some. The data contain 300,000 to 450,000 clones, approximately 86% of them seen just once; the ten biggest clones take up less than 3.5%. The sequenced material came from peripheral blood. These TCRs come from a human donor in a cohort sampled during active COVID-19.

The chain carries TRBV4-1 and TRBJ2-1; 9 bases match TRBD2. Germline V lookup: CDR1 MGHRA, CDR2 YSYEKL. With 0 bases clipped from V and 0 bases from J, the junction kept 3 bases outside the gene matches. CDR3 length: 17 amino acids. In nucleotides, the CDR3 is TGCGCCAGCAGCCAAGACCCTAGCGGGAACTCCTACAATGAGCAGTTCTTC. It yields the protein CASSQDPSGNSYNEQFF.

The rearrangement uses TRBV7-3 and TRBJ2-1; 15 nucleotides align to TRBD2. This CDR3 region has 16 residues. V shed 5 bases, J shed 8 bases, and the junction held 7 bases outside the gene matches. In germline, CDR1 is SGHTA, CDR2 FQGTGA. As DNA, the CDR3 is TGTGCCAGCAGCCCAAGGACTAGCGGGGGGGTGGATGAGCAGTTCTTC. It codes for CASSPRTSGGVDEQFF. The full variable domain, rest sourced from reference TRBV7-3 and TRBJ2-1, is GAGVSQTPSNKVTEKGKYVELRCDPISGHTALYWYRQSLGQGPEFLIYFQGTGAADDSGLPNDRFFAVRPEGSVSTLKIQRTERGDSAVYLCASSPRTSGGVDEQFFGPGTRLTVL.

This chain links TRBV28 with TRBJ1-4; D might be TRBD1 (6 bases). Trimming left V 5 bases short and J 5 bases short, with 15 bases between. The CDR3 is 15 amino acids. Germline V CDR1 and CDR2: MDHEN, SYDVKM. CDR3 protein: CASSDRGARNEKLFF. Here the CDR3 DNA reads TGTGCCAGCAGTGATCGGGGGGCCAGAAATGAAAAACTGTTTTTT. The full variable domain, in which reference TRBV28 and TRBJ1-4 provide the parts outside the CDR3, is DVKVTQSSRYLVKRTGEKVFLECVQDMDHENMFWYRQDPGLGLRLIYFSYDVKMKEKGDIPEGYSVSREKKERFSLILESASTNQTSMYLCASSDRGARNEKLFFGSGTQLSVL.

This chain links TRBV3-1 (or the pseudogene TRBV3-2) with TRBJ1-1; D not certain. V lost 6 bases, J lost 5 bases, and 7 bases lay in between. This CDR3 is built from 11 residues. Germline assignment: CDR1 LGHDT and CDR2 YNNKEL (reference sequence). CDR3 sequence: CASRTHTEAFF. In DNA form, the CDR3 reads TGTGCCAGCAGGACTCATACTGAAGCTTTCTTT.

The chain recombines TRBV9 with TRBJ2-5; TRBD1 might be the D (6 bases). V was clipped by 0 bases and J by 5 bases, with 14 bases between them. This CDR3 is 15 amino acids long. Germline V lookup: CDR1 SGDLS, CDR2 YYNGEE. The CDR3 DNA reads as TGTGCCAGCAGCGTAGCTCAGGGGTCGGGGGAGACCCAGTACTTC. Its protein product is CASSVAQGSGETQYF. The whole variable domain, remainder taken from reference TRBV9 and TRBJ2-5, is DSGVTQTPKHLITATGQRVTLRCSPRSGDLSVYWYQQSLDQGLQFLIQYYNGEERAKGNILERFSAQQFPDLHSELNLSSLELGDSALYFCASSVAQGSGETQYFGPGTRLLVL.

This clone was seen just once. J is TRBJ2-2 and V is TRBV2; TRBD1 matches at 7 bases. The trim removed 6 bases at V and 5 bases at J, leaving 6 bases unmatched. The CDR3 has 14 residues. Germline V CDR1 and CDR2: SNHLY, FYNNEI. Here the CDR3 reads CASRDRVLTGELFF. The CDR3, as DNA: TGTGCCAGCAGAGACAGGGTTCTAACCGGGGAGCTGTTTTTT.

This chain links TRBV3-1 (or the pseudogene TRBV3-2) with TRBJ2-7; D uncertain. CDR3 length: 11 amino acids. V was cut by 2 bases and J by 3 bases, with 2 bases left in between. Germline-derived CDR1 and CDR2 are LGHDT and YNNKEL (reference sequence). CDR3 nucleotide sequence: TGTGCCAGCAGCCAACACTACGAGCAGTACTTC. It translates to CASSQHYEQYF.

The chain employs TRBV11-2 and TRBJ1-4; weak D call: TRBD1 (5 bases). Deletions cut 6 bases from V and 8 bases from J, with 13 bases between. This CDR3 contains 13 residues. Germline CDR1 and CDR2: SGHAT and FQNNGV. The CDR3 nucleotides are TGTGCCAGCAGATCTACGGGGGAGGAAAAACTGTTTTTT. This encodes CASRSTGEEKLFF.

The CDR3 sequence: CASSSGRAPISGNTIYF. CDR3 DNA sequence: TGTGCCAGCTCGTCTGGGAGGGCCCCTATCTCTGGAAACACCATATATTTT. The V call is TRBV5-8, the J call TRBJ1-3; D unresolved. V lost 7 bases to trimming and J lost 0 bases, with 20 bases between them. This CDR3 contains 17 residues. Germline-derived CDR1 and CDR2 are SGHTS and YDEGEE.

The V gene is TRBV12-2, the J gene TRBJ2-1; TRBD2, the table's D call, lacks a check against the DNA. TRBV12-2 is a pseudogene. This CDR3 region has 19 residues. CDR3 in amino acids: CASRLPRLAGGPPHNEQFF. As DNA, the CDR3 is TGTGCAAGTCGCTTACCGAGACTAGCGGGAGGGCCTCCGCACAATGAGCAGTTCTTC.

The chain couples TRBV7-3 to TRBJ2-1, with 7 positions matching TRBD1. The CDR3 runs 13 residues. Germline V CDR1 and CDR2: SGHTA, FQGTGA. V shed 5 bases, J shed 6 bases, and the junction held 4 bases outside the gene matches. In DNA, the CDR3 is TGTGCCAGCAGCCCGGGACAGATCAATGAGCAGTTCTTC. It yields the protein CASSPGQINEQFF.

The chain employs TRBV12-3 or TRBV12-4 and TRBJ1-5, with D unclear. The CDR3 covers 12 residues. Trimming removed 4 bases from V and 6 bases from J, with 7 bases in between. CDR3 bases: TGTGCCAGCAGTTCCTTCGGTCAGCCCCAGCATTTT. Its protein is CASSSFGQPQHF.

In regard to this clone: At the DNA level, this CDR3 is encoded by other sequences in the same sample as well. The V and J genes are TRBV28 and TRBJ2-7; 7 bases line up with TRBD1. The CDR3 totals 14 residues. The germline V gene has CDR1 MDHEN and CDR2 SYDVKM. Germline trimming cut 2 bases from V and 1 base from J; bases unmatched to any gene: 2. Here the CDR3 DNA reads TGTGCCAGCAGTTTAGCAGGGGGATCCTACGAGCAGTACTTC. Translating it yields CASSLAGGSYEQYF.

This clone occurred once. The rearrangement links TRBV7-9 to TRBJ1-2; 10 nucleotides line up with TRBD1. The CDR3 has 15 amino acids. The germline V gene has CDR1 SEHNR and CDR2 FQNEAQ (reference sequence). J was trimmed by 7 bases and V by 5 bases; bases with no gene match: 10. The DNA of the CDR3 is TGTGCCAGCAGCCCTCCCGGGACAGGGGTCGGTGGCTACACCTTC. Translation: CASSPPGTGVGGYTF.

The J gene is TRBJ1-2, the V gene TRBV25-1, with D tentatively TRBD1 (5 bases). There are 16 residues in the CDR3. Per germline, CDR1 MGHDK and CDR2 SYGVNS. Deletions cut 5 bases from V and 2 bases from J, with 18 bases between. The CDR3 region has the DNA TGTGCCAGCAGTCCCTATCAGGGAGGGTCCAACTATGGCTACACCTTC. Its translation is CASSPYQGGSNYGYTF.

V usage is TRBV6-6 and J usage is TRBJ1-2; D gene ambiguous. Germline-derived CDR1 and CDR2 are MNHNY and SVGAGI (reference sequence). Between the trimmed V and J ends, which lost 0 bases and 0 bases, there was a span of 11 bases. The CDR3 runs to 16 residues. The CDR3 DNA is TGTGCCAGCAGTTACTCCCTCAGCGCCCCTAACTATGGCTACACCTTC. Protein sequence: CASSYSLSAPNYGYTF.

This clone was observed a few times. This chain uses TRBV7-2 with TRBJ1-5; 7 bases match TRBD1. The CDR3 extends over 15 amino acids. Trimming at V came to 4 bases and at J to 3 bases, leaving 6 bases not matched to a gene. Germline V lookup: CDR1 SGHTA, CDR2 FQGNSA. This CDR3 is CASSYSTGLNQPQHF. The CDR3, as DNA: TGTGCCAGCAGCTACTCGACAGGGCTCAATCAGCCCCAGCATTTT.

This clone came up a few times. The chain recombines TRBV7-9 with TRBJ1-1; tentatively, D is TRBD1 (6 bases). Germline CDR1 SEHNR, CDR2 FQNEAQ (reference sequence). V gave up 6 bases and J gave up 1 base, with 12 bases separating them. CDR3 size: 14 residues. CDR3 nucleotides: TGTGCCAGCAGTCATCAGGACAGGAACACTGAAGCTTTCTTT. Protein sequence: CASSHQDRNTEAFF.

The J gene is TRBJ1-2, the V gene TRBV27, with D possibly being TRBD1 (5 bases). CDR1 is MNHEY, CDR2 SMNVEV, per germline (reference sequence). Trimming shortened V by 6 bases and J by 6 bases, and 14 bases separated the two germline ends. The CDR3 runs to 13 residues. CDR3 bases: TGTGCCAGCAGGTTGGGGTCGGGGGATGGCTACACCTTC. It codes for CASRLGSGDGYTF.

The chain combines TRBV18 with TRBJ2-2; 10 nucleotides match TRBD2. J was trimmed by 3 bases and V by 0 bases; bases with no gene match: 4. Germline V gene data show CDR1 as KGHSH and CDR2 as LQKENI. The CDR3 is made up of 17 amino acids. Here the CDR3 DNA reads TGTGCCAGCTCACCACCGAGGACTAGCGGATACACCGGGGAGCTGTTTTTT. It translates to CASSPPRTSGYTGELFF.